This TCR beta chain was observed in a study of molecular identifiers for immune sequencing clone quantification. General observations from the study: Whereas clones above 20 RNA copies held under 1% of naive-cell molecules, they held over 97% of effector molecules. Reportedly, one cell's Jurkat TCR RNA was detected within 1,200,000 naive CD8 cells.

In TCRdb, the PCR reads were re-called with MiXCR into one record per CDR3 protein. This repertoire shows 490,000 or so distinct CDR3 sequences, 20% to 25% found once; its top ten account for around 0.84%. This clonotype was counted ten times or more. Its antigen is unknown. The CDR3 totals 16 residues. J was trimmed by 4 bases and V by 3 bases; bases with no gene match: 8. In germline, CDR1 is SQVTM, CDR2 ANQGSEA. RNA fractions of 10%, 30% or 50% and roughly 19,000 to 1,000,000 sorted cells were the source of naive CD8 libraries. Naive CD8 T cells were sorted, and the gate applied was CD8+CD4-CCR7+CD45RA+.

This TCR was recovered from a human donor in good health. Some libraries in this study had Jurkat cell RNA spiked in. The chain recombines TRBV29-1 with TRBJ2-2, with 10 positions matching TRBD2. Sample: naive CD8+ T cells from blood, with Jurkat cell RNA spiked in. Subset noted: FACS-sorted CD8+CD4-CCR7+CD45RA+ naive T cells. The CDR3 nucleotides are TGCAGCGTTGATCCTAGCGGGGGATCGGGCACCGGGGAGCTGTTTTTT. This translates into CSVDPSGGSGTGELFF.